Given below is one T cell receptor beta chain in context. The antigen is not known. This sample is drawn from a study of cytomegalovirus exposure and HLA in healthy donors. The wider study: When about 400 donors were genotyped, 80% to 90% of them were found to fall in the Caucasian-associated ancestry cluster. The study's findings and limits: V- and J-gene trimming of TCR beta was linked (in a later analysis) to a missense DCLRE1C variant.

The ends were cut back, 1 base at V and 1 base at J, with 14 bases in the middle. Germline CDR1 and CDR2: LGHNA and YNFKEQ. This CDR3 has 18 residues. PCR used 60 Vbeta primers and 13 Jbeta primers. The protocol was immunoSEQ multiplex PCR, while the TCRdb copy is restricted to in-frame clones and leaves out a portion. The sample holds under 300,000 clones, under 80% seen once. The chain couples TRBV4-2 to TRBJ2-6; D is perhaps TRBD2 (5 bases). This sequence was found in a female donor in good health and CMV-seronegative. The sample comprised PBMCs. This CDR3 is CASSQGGSYQSGANVLTF. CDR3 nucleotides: TGTGCCAGCAGCCAAGGAGGGTCCTACCAGTCTGGGGCCAACGTCCTGACTTTC.